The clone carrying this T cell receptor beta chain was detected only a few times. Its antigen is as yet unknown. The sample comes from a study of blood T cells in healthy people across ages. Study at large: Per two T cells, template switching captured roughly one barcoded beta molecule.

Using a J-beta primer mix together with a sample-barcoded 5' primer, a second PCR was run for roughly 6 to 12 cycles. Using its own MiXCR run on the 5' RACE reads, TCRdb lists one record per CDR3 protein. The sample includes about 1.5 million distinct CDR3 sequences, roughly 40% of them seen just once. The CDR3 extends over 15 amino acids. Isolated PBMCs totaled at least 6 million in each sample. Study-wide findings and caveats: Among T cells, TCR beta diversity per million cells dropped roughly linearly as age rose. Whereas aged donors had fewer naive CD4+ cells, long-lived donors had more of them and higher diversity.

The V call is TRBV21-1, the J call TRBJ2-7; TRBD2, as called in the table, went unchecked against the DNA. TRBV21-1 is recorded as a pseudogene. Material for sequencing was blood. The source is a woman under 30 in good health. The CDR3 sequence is CASSGLPGCSYEQYF. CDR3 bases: TGTGCCAGCAGTGGCCTCCCAGGGTGTTCCTACGAGCAGTACTTC.